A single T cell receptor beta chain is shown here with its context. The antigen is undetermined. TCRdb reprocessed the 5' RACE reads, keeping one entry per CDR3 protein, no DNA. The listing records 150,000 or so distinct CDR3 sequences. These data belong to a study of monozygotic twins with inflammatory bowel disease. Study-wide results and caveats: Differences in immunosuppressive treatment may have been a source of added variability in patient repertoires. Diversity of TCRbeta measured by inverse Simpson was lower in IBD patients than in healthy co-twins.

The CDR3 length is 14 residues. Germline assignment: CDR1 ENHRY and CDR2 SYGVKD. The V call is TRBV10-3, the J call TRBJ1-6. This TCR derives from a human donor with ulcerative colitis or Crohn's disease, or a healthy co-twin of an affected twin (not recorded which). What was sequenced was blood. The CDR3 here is CAISESSYNSPLHF.